This T cell receptor (beta chain) was identified in a study of T cells in Graves' hyperthyroidism and ophthalmopathy. Whole-study findings and limits: Clonotypes that were expanded in thyroid above 0.001 mostly appeared in blood too.

The CDR3 sequence is 14 residues long. The V and J ends lost 7 bases and 9 bases, in that order; junction bases with no gene match: 6. Drawn at first hyperthyroidism diagnosis, the blood sample preceded any ophthalmopathy symptoms. This clonotype was recorded many times. The antigen remains undetermined. Researchers amplified the TCR beta CDR3 regions from RNA transcripts. First-round RT-PCR targeting the TCR CDR3 was performed with the HTBI primer set. One entry per CDR3 protein, called by TCRdb with MiXCR from the multiplex PCR reads. There are roughly 360,000 distinct CDR3 sequences in the sample; roughly 14% occur only once, and around 21% lies in the top ten.

This clonotype originated in a young man with Graves' hyperthyroidism that later progressed to Graves' ophthalmopathy. The specimen sequenced was blood. The rearrangement joins TRBV12-3 or TRBV12-4 to TRBJ2-1; TRBD2 agrees at 13 bases. The CDR3 protein is CASTVTSGGSEQFF. In DNA form, the CDR3 reads TGTGCCAGCACCGTGACTAGCGGGGGGAGTGAGCAGTTCTTC.